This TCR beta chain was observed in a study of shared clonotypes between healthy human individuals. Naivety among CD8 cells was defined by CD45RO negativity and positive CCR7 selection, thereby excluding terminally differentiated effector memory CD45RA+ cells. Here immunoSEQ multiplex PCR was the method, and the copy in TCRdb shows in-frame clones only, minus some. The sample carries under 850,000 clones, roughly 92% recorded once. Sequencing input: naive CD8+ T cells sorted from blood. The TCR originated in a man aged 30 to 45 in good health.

CDR3 loop: CASSEPRGPTGELFF. CDR3 bases: TGTGCCAGCAGTGAACCCAGGGGACCGACCGGGGAGCTGTTTTTT. The rearrangement links TRBV28 to TRBJ2-2; D possibly corresponds to TRBD1 (6 bases). The V end was cut by 5 bases, the J end by 5 bases, with 15 bases between. CDR3 length: 15 residues. Germline lookup yields CDR1 MDHEN and CDR2 SYDVKM. Supplemented by reference TRBV28 and TRBJ2-2, the full variable domain reads DVKVTQSSRYLVKRTGEKVFLECVQDMDHENMFWYRQDPGLGLRLIYFSYDVKMKEKGDIPEGYSVSREKKERFSLILESASTNQTSMYLCASSEPRGPTGELFFGEGSRLTVL.